Listed below are T cell receptor beta chains from one sample, sequenced in a study of T cell changes during pregnancy in multiple sclerosis. Libraries were prepared by immunoSEQ multiplex PCR; TCRdb keeps only in-frame clonotypes and omits some of them. This sample carries roughly 110,000 clones, 92% of them seen once, and the ten largest clones take over 1.5%. The sequences come from peripheral blood, collected in the third trimester of pregnancy. The source of these receptors is a female donor with multiple sclerosis, enrolled in a pregnancy study. Both conserved end residues are part of each CDR3. The D gene is left open where the match is weak. Part of the rows lack a size; the others show once, few, many or a class for expanded clones.

size | D | J | V | DNA | CDR3
once | TRBD2 | TRBJ2-3 | TRBV7-2 | TGTGCCAGCAGCTTTACCGGCGGGGGGGCGGGTAATACGCAGTATTTT | CASSFTGGGAGNTQYF
NA | TRBD1 | TRBJ1-2 | TRBV5-6 | TGTGCCAGCAGTTCGGACAGGGGGAACTATGGCTACACCTTC | CASSSDRGNYGYTF
NA | TRBD1 | TRBJ2-7 | TRBV6-1 | TGTGCCAGCAGTCAAGCATGGGGACAGCTTTCCTACGAGCAGTACTTC | CASSQAWGQLSYEQYF
NA | NA | TRBJ1-2 | TRBV11-2 | TGTGCCAGCAGCTTAGGTTATGCTAACTATGGCTACACCTTC | CASSLGYANYGYTF
NA | NA | TRBJ2-1 | TRBV5-1 | TGCGCCAGCAGCTTGGACGGTCGGGTTCACAATGAGCAGTTCTTC | CASSLDGRVHNEQFF
NA | NA | TRBJ1-1 | TRBV10-2 | TGCGCCAGCAGTGAGGTCCGGGGCACTGAAGCTTTCTTT | CASSEVRGTEAFF
once | TRBD1 | TRBJ2-4 | TRBV5-1 | TGCGCCAGCAGCTCCCGCCCATCCGGGACAGGGGAGGTGTGGTGGAAAAACATTCAGTACTTC | CASSSRPSGTGEVWWKNIQYF
NA | TRBD1 | TRBJ1-5 | TRBV30 | TGTGCCTGGAGTCCGCAGGGGGGTCAGCCCCAGCATTTT | CAWSPQGGQPQHF
NA | TRBD2 | TRBJ2-5 | TRBV7-9 | TGTGCCAGCAGCTTAGTTATCGCGGGGGGGCTGGAGACCCAGTACTTC | CASSLVIAGGLETQYF
NA | NA | TRBJ2-7 | TRBV5-8 | TGTGCCAGCAGCTTGGCGGCAGGGTCCTACGAGCAGTACTTC | CASSLAAGSYEQYF
NA | NA | TRBJ1-2 | TRBV15 | TGTGCCACCAGCAGAGCTGGCTCCAAGACGGGGGGCTACACCTTC | CATSRAGSKTGGYTF
NA | NA | TRBJ1-3 | TRBV9 | TGTGCCAGCAGCGGGGGCGGCTCTGGAAACACCATATATTTT | CASSGGGSGNTIYF
NA | NA | TRBJ2-2 | TRBV7-9 | TGTGCCAGCACCAGGAACCTTATGAACACCGGGGAGCTGTTTTTT | CASTRNLMNTGELFF
NA | NA | TRBJ1-4 | TRBV5-1 | TGCGCCAGCAGCTTGGGAGGGGGTGCTAATGAAAAACTGTTTTTT | CASSLGGGANEKLFF
NA | TRBD1 | TRBJ1-1 | TRBV15 | TGTGCCACCAGCAGAGGGGTCATTACAGGGGCGAACACTGAAGCTTTCTTT | CATSRGVITGANTEAFF
NA | NA | TRBJ2-2 | TRBV7-6 | TGTGCCAGCAGCTCCCGCCCCCTAAACACCGGGGAGCTGTTTTTT | CASSSRPLNTGELFF
NA | NA | TRBJ1-1 | TRBV7-6 | TGTGCCAGCAGCGCCTCAGGGTCTAAGCCTGAAGCTTTCTTT | CASSASGSKPEAFF
once | TRBD2 | TRBJ2-3 | TRBV2 | TGTGCCAGCAGTGAAACCCGGGACGGGGGGACGCAGTATTTT | CASSETRDGGTQYF
NA | NA | TRBJ1-2 | TRBV19 | TGTGCCAGTAGTATAGACAGGGGACCCTATGGCTACACCTTC | CASSIDRGPYGYTF
NA | NA | TRBJ2-5 | TRBV21-1 | TGTGCCAGCAGCAAAGACCCAGGGGAGGGCGAGACCCAGTACTTC | CASSKDPGEGETQYF
NA | TRBD2 | TRBJ2-1 | TRBV5-5 | TGTGCCAGCAGTCGGGAGGGTTCCTACAATGAGCAGTTCTTC | CASSREGSYNEQFF
NA | TRBD1 | TRBJ2-5 | TRBV15 | TGTGCCACCAGCAGAGATGTAGGGGGCGCGGAGACCCAGTACTTC | CATSRDVGGAETQYF
NA | TRBD1 | TRBJ2-7 | TRBV5-4 | TGTGCCAGCAGCCCGGACAGGGGGGCCTACGAGCAGTACTTC | CASSPDRGAYEQYF
NA | NA | TRBJ2-2 | TRBV6-1 | TGTGCCAGCAGTGTCAGGGTTACCGGGGAGCTGTTTTTT | CASSVRVTGELFF
NA | TRBD1 | TRBJ2-1 | TRBV6-4 | TGTGCCAGCAGTGACCCGAGGATGGGACAGGAGCAGTTCTTC | CASSDPRMGQEQFF
NA | NA | TRBJ1-5 | TRBV19 | TGTGCCAGTAGTATCGGGGACTCCCGAAATCAGCCCCAGCATTTT | CASSIGDSRNQPQHF